The rows below give T cell receptor beta chains drawn from one sample of a study of regulatory T cells in long-lasting Graves disease. In TCRdb, the multiplex PCR reads were re-called with MiXCR into one record per CDR3 protein. The profile shows some 400,000 distinct CDR3 sequences, under 15% of them singletons. This sample also belongs to another study, concerning T cells in Graves' hyperthyroidism and ophthalmopathy.

The input for sequencing was peripheral blood mononuclear cells (PBMCs), taken at new diagnosis, from a patient treated with antithyroid drugs. These receptor sequences come from a woman under 40 with Graves disease. Each CDR3 is given with its conserved first and last residue. Where a row states a size, it is once, few, many or the class of an expanded clone; other rows omit it.

>TRBV6-5|.
CASSYPRTSGGSYKQYF
>TRBV20-1|many
CSARRMGGGDYEQYF
>TRBV4-2|.
CASSQDSGLAGVETQYF
>TRBV27|many
CASSLSIVSTGSLETQYF
>TRBV30|few
CAWSVRRTGTDQNTEAFF
>TRBV9|.
CASSVGGDPYEQYF
>TRBV27|many
CASRDTGLYNSPLHF
>TRBV12-3/TRBV12-4|many
CASSFGGYENIQYF
>TRBV12-3/TRBV12-4|many
CASSSQKWAAYEQYF
>TRBV7-9|many
CASSLYRTGGAYEQYF
>TRBV9|.
CASSLTWTGRTEAFF
>TRBV25-1|few
CASSEEFQLTDTQYF
>TRBV10-1|.
CASSQGGLQETQYF
>TRBV9|.
CASGSGTSGRQGGELFF
>TRBV10-3|.
CAIRSGKRGNQPQHF
>TRBV5-6|.
CASSFGTDTGELFF
>TRBV6-2/TRBV6-3|.
CASSYFETQYF
>TRBV5-1|.
CASTDGTPGRAGELFF
>TRBV7-9|many
CASSPPLAGVSLAQYF
>TRBV5-1|few
CASSYRDRAYNEQYF
>TRBV11-2|few
CASSSTLISYNEQFF
>TRBV12-3/TRBV12-4|few
CASSGWTAGGGYGYTF
>TRBV11-2|many
CASSRSGTGAYNEQFF